Below, 8 T cell receptor beta chains from the same sample are listed, as sequenced in a study of Ad26.COV2.S vaccination and SARS-CoV-2 variants. Here immunoSEQ multiplex PCR was the method, and the copy in TCRdb shows in-frame clones only, minus some. The profile shows hundreds of thousands of clones, 92% of them singletons. Treatment defined: around 19 received Ad26.COV2.S at low or high dose, single or two shots; several received placebo; per-sample allocation not given. Sampling was done on day 63 after the first vaccine or placebo injection. This specimen consisted of peripheral blood, obtained in a trial of Ad26.COV2.S vaccine versus placebo. The receptors were gathered from a person aged 18-60 years who received the Ad26.COV2.S COVID-19 vaccine or a placebo.

The chain uses TRBV28 and TRBJ2-7; maybe TRBD1 (6 bases). This CDR3 spans 15 amino acids. Looked up from germline, CDR1 is MDHEN and CDR2 is SYDVKM. The ends were cut back, 1 base at V and 2 bases at J, with 12 bases in the middle. The CDR3 region has the DNA TGTGCCAGCAGTTTATCCGATACAGGGACCTACGAGCAGTACTTC. It translates to CASSLSDTGTYEQYF. Variable domain in full (rest from reference TRBV28 and TRBJ2-7): DVKVTQSSRYLVKRTGEKVFLECVQDMDHENMFWYRQDPGLGLRLIYFSYDVKMKEKGDIPEGYSVSREKKERFSLILESASTNQTSMYLCASSLSDTGTYEQYFGPGTRLTVT.

The chain combines TRBV20-1 with TRBJ2-7, with D maybe TRBD2 (7 bases). Per the germline V gene, CDR1 is DFQATT and CDR2 is SNEGSKA (reference sequence). The CDR3 length is 13 residues. Trimming cost V 3 bases and J 7 bases, with 16 bases left between them. The CDR3 nucleotides read TGCAGTGCTAGTCCGGGGGGCGCGGGGGAGCAGTACTTC. Encoded protein: CSASPGGAGEQYF.

V and J are TRBV15 and TRBJ2-7; 10 nucleotides match TRBD1. Germline CDR1 and CDR2: LNHNV and YYDKDF (reference sequence). V dropped 3 bases and J dropped 4; count of bases not matched to a gene: 9. The CDR3 sequence is 16 residues long. CDR3 region: CATSRSRDRGIYEQYF. DNA for the CDR3: TGTGCCACCAGCAGGTCCCGGGACAGGGGAATTTACGAGCAGTACTTC.

This clone was recorded only once. The chain has TRBV12-5 and TRBJ2-5; TRBD2 matches 8 bases. CDR1 LGHNT and CDR2 FRNRAP come from the germline V gene. The CDR3 consists of 17 residues. Unmatched junction bases numbered 13, after V lost 2 bases and J lost 5 bases. CDR3 sequence reads: CASGLTRGGISGETQYF. DNA for the CDR3: TGTGCTAGTGGTTTGACCCGGGGGGGCATATCGGGTGAGACCCAGTACTTC.

The genes are TRBV29-1 and TRBJ2-1; 9 bases align to TRBD1. V shed 6 bases, J shed 12 bases, and the junction held 9 bases outside the gene matches. CDR1 is SQVTM, CDR2 ANQGSEA, per germline. The CDR3 covers 12 residues. The chain's CDR3 is CSVGQGRDRQFF. The CDR3 DNA reads TGCAGCGTCGGACAGGGGAGGGACAGGCAGTTCTTC.

The chain combines TRBV18 with TRBJ1-1, with D possibly being TRBD1 (5 bases). V was shortened by 2 bases and J by 2 bases, with 12 bases between the two germline ends. The CDR3 is made up of 15 amino acids. Germline loops: CDR1 KGHSH, CDR2 LQKENI. The CDR3 loop is CASSPYGGGNTEAFF. CDR3 in DNA: TGTGCCAGCTCACCATATGGGGGGGGAAACACTGAAGCTTTCTTT.

The chain joins TRBV5-4 to TRBJ1-2; 9 bases fit TRBD1. This CDR3 is built from 13 residues. From germline, CDR1 is SGHNT and CDR2 YYREEE (reference sequence). V was clipped by 2 bases and J by 8 bases; unmatched bases: 4. CDR3 sequence: CASSLTGGWGYTF. DNA for the CDR3: TGTGCCAGCAGCTTAACAGGGGGCTGGGGCTACACCTTC.

The rearrangement links TRBV3-1 (or the pseudogene TRBV3-2) to TRBJ2-4; unclear D gene. The CDR3 has 18 amino acids. CDR1 and CDR2 (germline): LGHDT, YNNKEL (reference sequence). With 0 bases removed from V and 5 bases from J, the gap between germline ends came to 20 bases. The CDR3 here is CASSQDRPGHATQNIQYF. The CDR3, as DNA: TGTGCCAGCAGCCAAGATCGCCCAGGTCACGCAACCCAAAACATTCAGTACTTC.